This record covers a single TCR beta chain. Time point noted: patch test 1, 2 weeks after DPC sensitization. Treatment in this sample: therapeutic diphenylcyclopropenone sensitization with weekly scalp DPC. The sample comes from a study of human T cells and chemical hapten exposure. CDR3 length equals 15 residues. V was pared by 7 bases and J by 1 base, with 9 bases of the junction left unmatched. From germline, CDR1 is DFQATT and CDR2 SNEGSKA (reference sequence). TCRdb called the RACE reads again in MiXCR, with one record for every CDR3 protein. The table has fewer than 60,000 distinct CDR3 sequences, less than 9.5% seen once; the top ten hold around 4.3%.

The clonotype comes from a woman between 50 and 59 years old with alopecia areata. Some clones in this sample may be carry-over from other donors' samples. This rearrangement joins TRBV20-1 to TRBJ2-3, with 9 nucleotides matching TRBD2. The sequences come from whole blood, collected in connection with sensitization to the hapten diphenylcyclopropenone (DPC). CDR3 in DNA: TGCAGTGTGGTAGCGGGAGTTGTAGGCACAGATACGCAGTATTTT. Translated: CSVVAGVVGTDTQYF.